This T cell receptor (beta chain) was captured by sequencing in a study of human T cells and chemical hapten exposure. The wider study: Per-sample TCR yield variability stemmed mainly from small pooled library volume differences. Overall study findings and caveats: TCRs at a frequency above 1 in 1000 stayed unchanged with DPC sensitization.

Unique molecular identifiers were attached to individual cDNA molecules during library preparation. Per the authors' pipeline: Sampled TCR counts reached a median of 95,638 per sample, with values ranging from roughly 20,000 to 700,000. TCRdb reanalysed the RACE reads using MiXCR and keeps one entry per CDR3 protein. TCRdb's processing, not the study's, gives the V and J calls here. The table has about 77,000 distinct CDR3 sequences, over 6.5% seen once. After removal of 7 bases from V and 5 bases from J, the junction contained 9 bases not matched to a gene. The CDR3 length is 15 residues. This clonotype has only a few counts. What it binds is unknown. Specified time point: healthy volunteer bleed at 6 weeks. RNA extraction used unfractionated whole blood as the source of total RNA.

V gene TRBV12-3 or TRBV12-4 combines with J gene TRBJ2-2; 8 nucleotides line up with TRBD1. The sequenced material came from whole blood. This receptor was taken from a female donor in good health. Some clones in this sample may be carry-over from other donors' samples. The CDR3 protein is CASNGRTGNTGELFF. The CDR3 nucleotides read TGTGCCAGCAATGGTCGGACAGGGAATACCGGGGAGCTGTTTTTT.